The rows below give T cell receptor beta chains drawn from one sample of a study of shared clonotypes between healthy human individuals. Sequenced by immunoSEQ multiplex PCR; TCRdb stores in-frame clones only, minus some. The table lists about 1.1 million clones, 75% to 85% of them singletons. The material sequenced was memory CD4+ T cells from PBMCs. These receptors all stem from a man younger than 30 in good health. Some clones in this sample may be carry-over from other donors' samples. The CDR3 runs from the conserved cysteine through the conserved F or W. The D gene is left open where the match is weak. Not all rows give a size; the values are once, few, many and, for expanded clones, a class.

j_call | d_call | v_call | clone_size | cdr3_nt | cdr3_aa
TRBJ2-3 | - | TRBV29-1 | many | TGCAGCGTTGAAAAGGGGGAGAGAGATACGCAGTATTTT | CSVEKGERDTQYF
TRBJ1-5 | TRBD1 | TRBV28 | - | TGTGCCAGCAGTTTACGAAGGACAGGAGGCAATCAGCCCCAGCATTTT | CASSLRRTGGNQPQHF
TRBJ1-5 | - | TRBV10-3 | - | TGTGCCATCTCCCGCGGCGGGGGCAATCAGCCCCAGCATTTT | CAISRGGGNQPQHF
TRBJ1-4 | - | TRBV5-1 | - | TGCGCCAGCAGCTTAGAGGGACACAATGAAAAACTGTTTTTT | CASSLEGHNEKLFF
TRBJ2-7 | TRBD2 | TRBV5-1 | once | TGCGCCAGCAGCTCCCGGACTAGCGGGAGCGGCCACGAGCAGTACTTC | CASSSRTSGSGHEQYF
TRBJ2-7 | TRBD1 | TRBV28 | few | TGTGCCAGCAGTTTAAGGCCGACAGGGAGAGACGAGCAGTACTTC | CASSLRPTGRDEQYF
TRBJ1-5 | - | TRBV6-6 | - | TGTGCCAGCATTCGTCAGGCGAATCAGCCCCAGCATTTT | CASIRQANQPQHF
TRBJ1-1 | - | TRBV7-9 | few | TGTGCCAGCAGCTTAGCGTCGAGGGCCAGTGCACAGTTCTTT | CASSLASRASAQFF
TRBJ1-5 | - | TRBV2 | - | TGTGCCAGCAGCAACCCGACCGGCGGATCTAATCAGCCCCAGCATTTT | CASSNPTGGSNQPQHF
TRBJ2-7 | - | TRBV7-9 | - | TGTGCCAGCAGCTTTCCAGGGCCCTACGAGCAGTACTTC | CASSFPGPYEQYF
TRBJ2-7 | - | TRBV30 | - | TGTGCCTGGAGTCGGCAGAGCCTCTACGAGCAGTACTTC | CAWSRQSLYEQYF
TRBJ2-7 | TRBD1 | TRBV28 | - | TGTGCCAGCACCCCCCTACAGGGGAGTGTACCCTACGAGCAGTACTTC | CASTPLQGSVPYEQYF
TRBJ2-1 | - | TRBV7-9 | - | TGTGCCAGCAGCCGCGAGGGGCTCTACAATGAGCAGTTCTTC | CASSREGLYNEQFF
TRBJ1-2 | - | TRBV28 | - | TGTGCCAGCAGTTTAGAGGCCCCTAGGCGCTACACCTTC | CASSLEAPRRYTF
TRBJ2-2 | TRBD2 | TRBV5-4 | - | TGTGCCAGCAGCTCCCCGGGGAGGGTAACCGGGGAGCTGTTTTTT | CASSSPGRVTGELFF
TRBJ2-5 | - | TRBV21-1 | once | TGTGCCAGCAGCAAACCGGGAGGAGGGGCAGAGACCCAGTACTTC | CASSKPGGGAETQYF
TRBJ2-1 | TRBD1 | TRBV7-9 | many | TGTGCCAGCAGCTTCCACACCGGGACAGGGCCGTTCTTC | CASSFHTGTGPFF
TRBJ2-7 | - | TRBV4-1 | many | TGCGCCAGCAGCCAAGTTGACCTTACAGGGTCCCAGGACTACGAGCAGTACTTC | CASSQVDLTGSQDYEQYF
TRBJ2-5 | - | TRBV7-9 | - | TGTGCCAGCAGCTTAGCCCCCCCGGGAACCCAGTACTTC | CASSLAPPGTQYF
TRBJ1-2 | - | TRBV28 | - | TGTGCCAGCAGTTTATGGGTCAGAACTACTAGCTATGGCTACACCTTC | CASSLWVRTTSYGYTF
TRBJ2-1 | - | TRBV28 | - | TGTGCCAGCAGTTTAACGGGCTCCTACAATGAGCAGTTCTTC | CASSLTGSYNEQFF
TRBJ2-1 | - | TRBV7-6 | - | TGTGCCAGCAGCTTACCCCCCTGGGGGGCACAAGCTGAGCAGTTCTTC | CASSLPPWGAQAEQFF
TRBJ2-1 | - | TRBV5-1 | - | TGCGCCAGCAGCTTGGCCGATTTGACTCCGCAGTTCTTC | CASSLADLTPQFF
TRBJ2-1 | TRBD2 | TRBV4-1 | - | TGCGCCAGCAGCCAAACTGGGTCCCAGCGGGGTAACAATGAGCAGTTCTTC | CASSQTGSQRGNNEQFF
TRBJ2-1 | - | TRBV6-1 | - | TGTGCCAGCAGGCTAGCCCCCTACAATGAGCAGTTCTTC | CASRLAPYNEQFF
TRBJ1-3 | - | TRBV10-2 | - | TGCGCCAGCAGTGGTATTGTCCGGAGCTCTGGAAACACCATATATTTT | CASSGIVRSSGNTIYF
TRBJ2-7 | - | TRBV6-6 | - | TGTGCCAGCACTTGGGCGGGGCCCACCTACGAGCAGTACTTC | CASTWAGPTYEQYF
TRBJ1-2 | TRBD1 | TRBV6-5 | - | TGTGCCAGCAGTTACCAGGGGGCGGTAACTAACTATGGCTACACCTTC | CASSYQGAVTNYGYTF
TRBJ1-1 | - | TRBV2 | - | TGTGCCAGCATCCTGACAGCTAAAGCTTTCTTT | CASILTAKAFF
TRBJ1-2 | - | TRBV7-2 | - | TGTGCCAGCAGCTCTAGGGCGGCAGGCTATGGCTACACCTTC | CASSSRAAGYGYTF
TRBJ2-5 | TRBD2 | TRBV9 | - | TGTGCCAGCAGCTCTGGGACTAGCGGAGAGACCCAGTACTTC | CASSSGTSGETQYF
TRBJ2-3 | TRBD2 | TRBV28 | - | TGTGCCAGCAGTTTGACCGCCGGGGGGGATACGCAGTATTTT | CASSLTAGGDTQYF
TRBJ2-7 | TRBD2 | TRBV9 | - | TGTGCCAGCAGCACCGGGACTAGCGGGATGGGGTACGAGCAGTACTTC | CASSTGTSGMGYEQYF
TRBJ2-5 | TRBD1 | TRBV9 | - | TGTGCCAGCAGCCCGGGACAGGGACAAGAGACCCAGTACTTC | CASSPGQGQETQYF
TRBJ1-2 | - | TRBV28 | once | TGTGCCAGCAGTTTATTCGTCCGGGGGGAGGGCTACACCTTC | CASSLFVRGEGYTF
TRBJ2-1 | TRBD1 | TRBV5-4 | - | TGTGCCAGCAGGAATCTTGGACAGGGCCCCTACAATGAGCAGTTCTTC | CASRNLGQGPYNEQFF
TRBJ2-5 | - | TRBV30 | - | TGTGCCTGGAGCCGCACCGGGACCAAGCGAGAGACCCAGTACTTC | CAWSRTGTKRETQYF
TRBJ1-2 | - | TRBV9 | - | TGTGCCAGCAGCGCCCGAGACACAACTGGGCTTGGCTACACCTTC | CASSARDTTGLGYTF
TRBJ2-2 | TRBD2 | TRBV28 | once | TGTGCCAGCAGTTTACACGGGACTACCCGGGAGCTGTTTTTT | CASSLHGTTRELFF
TRBJ2-2 | TRBD1 | TRBV28 | - | TGTGCCAGCAGTTCCTCAGGGGGAGTTCCCGGGGAGCTGTTTTTT | CASSSSGGVPGELFF
TRBJ1-1 | - | TRBV19 | few | TGTGCCAGTAGTAAAATTAGTACTCCTAACACTGAAGCTTTCTTT | CASSKISTPNTEAFF
TRBJ1-1 | TRBD1 | TRBV29-1 | - | TGCAGCGCAAGACAGGGGGCGAACACTGAAGCTTTCTTT | CSARQGANTEAFF